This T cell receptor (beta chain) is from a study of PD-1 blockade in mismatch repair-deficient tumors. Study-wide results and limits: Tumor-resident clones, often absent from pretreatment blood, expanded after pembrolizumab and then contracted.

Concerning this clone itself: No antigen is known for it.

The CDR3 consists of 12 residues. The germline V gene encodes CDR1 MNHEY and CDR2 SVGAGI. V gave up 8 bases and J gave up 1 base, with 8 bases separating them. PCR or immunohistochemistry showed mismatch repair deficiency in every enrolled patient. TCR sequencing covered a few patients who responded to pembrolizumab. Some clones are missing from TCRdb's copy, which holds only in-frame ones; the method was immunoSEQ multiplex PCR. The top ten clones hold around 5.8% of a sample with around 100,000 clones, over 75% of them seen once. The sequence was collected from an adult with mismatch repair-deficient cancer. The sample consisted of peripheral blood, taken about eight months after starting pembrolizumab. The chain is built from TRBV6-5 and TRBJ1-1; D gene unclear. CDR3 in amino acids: CASGRANTEAFF. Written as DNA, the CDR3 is TGTGCCAGCGGCCGGGCGAACACTGAAGCTTTCTTT.